This TCR beta chain was sequenced in a study of OX40 agonist ivuxolimab in advanced cancers. Peripheral blood came from all dose cohorts at three timepoints. CDR3 size: 15 residues. V trimming: 2 bases; J trimming: 6 bases; junction bases outside the gene matches: 4. Germline V gives CDR1 LNHDA, CDR2 SQIVND (reference sequence). This clone was counted a few times. Clones were read by immunoSEQ multiplex PCR, and TCRdb kept only the in-frame ones, dropping some. The table has around 40,000 clones, 85% seen once. J is TRBJ1-1 and V is TRBV19; TRBD1 agrees at 12 bases. The sequence was collected from an adult with an advanced solid tumor such as melanoma, head and neck, liver or kidney cancer. Sequencing was performed on CD4+ or CD8+ T cells sorted from blood, taken in a trial of the OX40 agonist ivuxolimab. This CDR3 is CASSISGQGAAEAFF. The CDR3 DNA is TGTGCCAGTAGTATATCGGGACAGGGGGCGGCTGAAGCTTTCTTT.